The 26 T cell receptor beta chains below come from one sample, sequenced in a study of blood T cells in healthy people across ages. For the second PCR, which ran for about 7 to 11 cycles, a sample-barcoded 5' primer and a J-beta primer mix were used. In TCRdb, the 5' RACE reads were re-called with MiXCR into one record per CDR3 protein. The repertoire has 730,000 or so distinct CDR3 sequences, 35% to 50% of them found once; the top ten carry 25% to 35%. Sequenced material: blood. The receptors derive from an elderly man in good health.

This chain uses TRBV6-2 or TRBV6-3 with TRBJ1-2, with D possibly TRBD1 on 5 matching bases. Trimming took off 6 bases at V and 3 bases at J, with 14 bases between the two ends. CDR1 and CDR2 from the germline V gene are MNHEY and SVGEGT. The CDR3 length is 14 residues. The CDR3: CASSGHGGDYGYTF. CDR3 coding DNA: TGTGCCAGCAGCGGGCATGGGGGAGACTATGGCTACACCTTC.

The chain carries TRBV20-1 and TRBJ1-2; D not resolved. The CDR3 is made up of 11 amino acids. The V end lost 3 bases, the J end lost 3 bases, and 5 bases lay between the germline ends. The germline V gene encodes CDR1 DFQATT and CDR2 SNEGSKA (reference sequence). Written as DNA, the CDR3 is TGCAGTGCTAGCGGTTACTATGGCTACACCTTC. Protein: CSASGYYGYTF.

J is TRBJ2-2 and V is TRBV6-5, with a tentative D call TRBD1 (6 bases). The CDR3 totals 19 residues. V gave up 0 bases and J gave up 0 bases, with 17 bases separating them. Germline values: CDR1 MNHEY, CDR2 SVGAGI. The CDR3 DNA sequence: TGTGCCAGCAGTTACTCGATTTCCGGCACAGGGACGAACACCGGGGAGCTGTTTTTT. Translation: CASSYSISGTGTNTGELFF.

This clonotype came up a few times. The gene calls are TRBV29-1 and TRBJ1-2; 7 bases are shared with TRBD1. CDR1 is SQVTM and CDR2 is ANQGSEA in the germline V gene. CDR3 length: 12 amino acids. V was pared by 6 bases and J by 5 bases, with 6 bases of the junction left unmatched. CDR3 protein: CSVSRQGYGYTF. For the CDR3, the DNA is TGCAGCGTGAGCAGACAGGGTTATGGCTACACCTTC.

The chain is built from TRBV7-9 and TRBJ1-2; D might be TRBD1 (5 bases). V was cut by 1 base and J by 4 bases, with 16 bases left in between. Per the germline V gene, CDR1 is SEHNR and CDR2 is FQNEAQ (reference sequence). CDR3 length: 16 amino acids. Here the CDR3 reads CASSLGGSRALYGYTF. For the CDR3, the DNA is TGTGCCAGCAGCTTAGGCGGGTCCAGGGCCCTCTATGGCTACACCTTC.

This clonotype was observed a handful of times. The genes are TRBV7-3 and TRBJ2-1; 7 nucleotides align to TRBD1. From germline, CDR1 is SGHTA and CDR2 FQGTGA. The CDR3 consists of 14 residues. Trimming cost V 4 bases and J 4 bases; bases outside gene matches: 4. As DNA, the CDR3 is TGTGCCAGCAGCTCGGGACAGAGATACAATGAGCAGTTCTTC. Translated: CASSSGQRYNEQFF.

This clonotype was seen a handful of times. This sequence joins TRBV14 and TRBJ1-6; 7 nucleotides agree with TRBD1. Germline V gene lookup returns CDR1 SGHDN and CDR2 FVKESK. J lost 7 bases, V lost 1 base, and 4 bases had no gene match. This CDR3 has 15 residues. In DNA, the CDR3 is TGTGCCAGCAGCCAAGGACAGGGACTCAATTCACCCCTCCACTTT. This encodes CASSQGQGLNSPLHF.

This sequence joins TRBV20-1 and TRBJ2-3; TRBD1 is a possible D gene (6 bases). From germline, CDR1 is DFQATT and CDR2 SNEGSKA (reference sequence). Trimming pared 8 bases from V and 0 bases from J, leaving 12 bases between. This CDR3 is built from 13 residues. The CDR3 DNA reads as TGCAGTTACAGACAGGATAGCACAGATACGCAGTATTTT. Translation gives CSYRQDSTDTQYF.

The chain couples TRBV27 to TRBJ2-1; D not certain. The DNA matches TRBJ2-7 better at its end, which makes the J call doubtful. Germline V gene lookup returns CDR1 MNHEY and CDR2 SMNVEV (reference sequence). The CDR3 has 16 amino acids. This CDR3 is CASSSMGSYSYNEQYF. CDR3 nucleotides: TGTGCCAGCAGTTCCATGGGCAGTTACTCCTACAATGAGCAGTACTTC.

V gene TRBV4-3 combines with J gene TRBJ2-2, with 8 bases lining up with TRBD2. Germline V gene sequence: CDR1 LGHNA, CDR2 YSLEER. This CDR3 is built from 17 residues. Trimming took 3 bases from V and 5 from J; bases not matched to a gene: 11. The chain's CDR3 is CASSQELTSGYTGELFF. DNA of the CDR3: TGCGCCAGCAGCCAGGAACTTACTAGCGGATATACCGGGGAGCTGTTTTTT.

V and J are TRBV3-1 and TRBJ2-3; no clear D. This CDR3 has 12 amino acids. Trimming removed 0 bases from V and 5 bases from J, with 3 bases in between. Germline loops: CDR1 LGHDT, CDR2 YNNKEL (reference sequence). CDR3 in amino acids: CASSQDIDTQYF. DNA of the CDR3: TGTGCCAGCAGCCAAGATATAGATACGCAGTATTTT.

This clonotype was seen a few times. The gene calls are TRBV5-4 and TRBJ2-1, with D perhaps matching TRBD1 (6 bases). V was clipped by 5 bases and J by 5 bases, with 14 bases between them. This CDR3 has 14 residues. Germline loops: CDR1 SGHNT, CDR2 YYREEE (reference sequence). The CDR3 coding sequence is TGTGCCAGCAGTTCTCCGGACAGAGACAATGAGCAGTTCTTC. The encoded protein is CASSSPDRDNEQFF.

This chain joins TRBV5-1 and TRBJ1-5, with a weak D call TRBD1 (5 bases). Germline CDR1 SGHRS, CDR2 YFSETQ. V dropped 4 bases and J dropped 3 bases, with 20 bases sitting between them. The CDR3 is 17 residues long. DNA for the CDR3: TGCGCCAGCAGCCCGCGGGGGACCAACACTCTCAATCAGCCCCAGCATTTT. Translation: CASSPRGTNTLNQPQHF.

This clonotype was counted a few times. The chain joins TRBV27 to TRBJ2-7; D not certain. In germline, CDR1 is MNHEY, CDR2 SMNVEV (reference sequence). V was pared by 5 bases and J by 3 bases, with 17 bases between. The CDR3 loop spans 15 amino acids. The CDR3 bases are TGTGCCAGCAGTCCCTCCCTCGGCCAACGCTACGAGCAGTACTTC. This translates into CASSPSLGQRYEQYF.

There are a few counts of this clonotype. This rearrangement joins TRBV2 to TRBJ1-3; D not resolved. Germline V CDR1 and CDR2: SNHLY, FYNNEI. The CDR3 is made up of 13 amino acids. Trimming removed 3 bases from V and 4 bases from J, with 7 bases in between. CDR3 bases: TGTGCCAGCAGTGATGGACCCGGAAACACCATATATTTT. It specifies CASSDGPGNTIYF.

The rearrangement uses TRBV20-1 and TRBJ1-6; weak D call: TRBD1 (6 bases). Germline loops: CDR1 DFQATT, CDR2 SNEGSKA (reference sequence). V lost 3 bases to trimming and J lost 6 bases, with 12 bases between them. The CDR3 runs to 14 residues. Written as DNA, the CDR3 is TGCAGTGCTAGTTCGGGGGCGGGTAATTCACCCCTCCACTTT. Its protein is CSASSGAGNSPLHF.

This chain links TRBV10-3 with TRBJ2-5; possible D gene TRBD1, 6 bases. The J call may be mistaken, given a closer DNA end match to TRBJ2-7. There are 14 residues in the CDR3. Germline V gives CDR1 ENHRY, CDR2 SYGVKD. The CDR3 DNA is TGTGCCATCAGTGAAGGGACACGGTCAAACGAGCAGTACTTC. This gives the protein CAISEGTRSNEQYF.

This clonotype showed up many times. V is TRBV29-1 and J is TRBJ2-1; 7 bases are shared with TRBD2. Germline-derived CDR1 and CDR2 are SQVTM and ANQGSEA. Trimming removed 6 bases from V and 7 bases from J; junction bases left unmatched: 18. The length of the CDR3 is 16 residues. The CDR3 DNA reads TGCAGCGTCCTCCAGCCAGGGAGAGTCGGGGGGAATGAGCAGTTCTTC. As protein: CSVLQPGRVGGNEQFF.

The DNA of the CDR3 is TGTGCCAGCTCCAGCTCTGGTTCCCCAGAGACCCAGTACTTC. This translates into CASSSSGSPETQYF. The chain uses TRBV6-1 and TRBJ2-5; D uncertain. Per the germline V gene, CDR1 is MNHNS and CDR2 is SASEGT. The CDR3 runs to 14 residues. The V gene lost 8 bases and the J gene lost 4 bases, with 17 bases spanning the gap.

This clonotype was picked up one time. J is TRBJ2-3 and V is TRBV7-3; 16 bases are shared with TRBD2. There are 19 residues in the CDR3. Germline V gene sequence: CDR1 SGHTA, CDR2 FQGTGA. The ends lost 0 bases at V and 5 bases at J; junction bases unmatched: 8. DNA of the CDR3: TGTGCCAGCAGCTTAACCGGGACTAGCGGGAGGGCTGGACAAGATACGCAGTATTTT. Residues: CASSLTGTSGRAGQDTQYF.

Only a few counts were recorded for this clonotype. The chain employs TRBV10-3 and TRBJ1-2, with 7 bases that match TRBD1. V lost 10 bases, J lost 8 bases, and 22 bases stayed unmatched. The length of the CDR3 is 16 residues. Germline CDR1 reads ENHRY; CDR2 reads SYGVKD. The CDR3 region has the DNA TGTGCCAACAAACCAATCGGCAAGGACAGGTTGGGCGGCTACACCTTC. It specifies CANKPIGKDRLGGYTF.

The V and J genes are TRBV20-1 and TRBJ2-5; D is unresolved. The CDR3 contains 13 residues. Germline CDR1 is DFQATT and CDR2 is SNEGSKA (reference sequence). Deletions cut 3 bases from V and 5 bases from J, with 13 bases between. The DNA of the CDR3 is TGCAGTGCTAGCTCCATCAGTCAGGAGACCCAGTACTTC. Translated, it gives CSASSISQETQYF.

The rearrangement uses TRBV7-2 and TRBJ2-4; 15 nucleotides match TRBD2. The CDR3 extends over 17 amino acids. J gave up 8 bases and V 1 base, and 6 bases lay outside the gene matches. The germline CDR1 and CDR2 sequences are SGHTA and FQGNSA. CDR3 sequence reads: CASSLGRTSGGADIQYF. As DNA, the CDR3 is TGTGCCAGCAGCTTAGGGCGGACTAGCGGGGGGGCTGACATTCAGTACTTC.

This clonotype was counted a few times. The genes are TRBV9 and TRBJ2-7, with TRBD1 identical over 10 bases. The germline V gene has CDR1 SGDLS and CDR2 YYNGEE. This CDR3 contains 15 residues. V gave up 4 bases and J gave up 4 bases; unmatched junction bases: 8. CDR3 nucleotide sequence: TGTGCCAGCAGCTTCCGACAGGGGGCTATTTACGAGCAGTACTTC. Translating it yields CASSFRQGAIYEQYF.

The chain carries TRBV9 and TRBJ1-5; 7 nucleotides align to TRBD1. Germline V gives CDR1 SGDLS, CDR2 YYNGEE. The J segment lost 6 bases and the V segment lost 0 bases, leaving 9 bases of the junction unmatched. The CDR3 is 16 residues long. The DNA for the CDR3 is TGTGCCAGCAGCGTAGATGATAGGGGGCTTAGTCAGCCCCAGCATTTT. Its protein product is CASSVDDRGLSQPQHF. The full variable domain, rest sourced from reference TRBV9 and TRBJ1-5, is DSGVTQTPKHLITATGQRVTLRCSPRSGDLSVYWYQQSLDQGLQFLIQYYNGEERAKGNILERFSAQQFPDLHSELNLSSLELGDSALYFCASSVDDRGLSQPQHFGDGTRLSIL.

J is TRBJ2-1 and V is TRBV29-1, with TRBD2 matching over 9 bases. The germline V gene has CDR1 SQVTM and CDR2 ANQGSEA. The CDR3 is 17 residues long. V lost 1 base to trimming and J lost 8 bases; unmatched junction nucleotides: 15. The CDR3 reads CSVEGGARGLASDEQFF. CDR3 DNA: TGCAGCGTTGAAGGCGGCGCCCGGGGACTAGCCTCGGATGAGCAGTTCTTC.